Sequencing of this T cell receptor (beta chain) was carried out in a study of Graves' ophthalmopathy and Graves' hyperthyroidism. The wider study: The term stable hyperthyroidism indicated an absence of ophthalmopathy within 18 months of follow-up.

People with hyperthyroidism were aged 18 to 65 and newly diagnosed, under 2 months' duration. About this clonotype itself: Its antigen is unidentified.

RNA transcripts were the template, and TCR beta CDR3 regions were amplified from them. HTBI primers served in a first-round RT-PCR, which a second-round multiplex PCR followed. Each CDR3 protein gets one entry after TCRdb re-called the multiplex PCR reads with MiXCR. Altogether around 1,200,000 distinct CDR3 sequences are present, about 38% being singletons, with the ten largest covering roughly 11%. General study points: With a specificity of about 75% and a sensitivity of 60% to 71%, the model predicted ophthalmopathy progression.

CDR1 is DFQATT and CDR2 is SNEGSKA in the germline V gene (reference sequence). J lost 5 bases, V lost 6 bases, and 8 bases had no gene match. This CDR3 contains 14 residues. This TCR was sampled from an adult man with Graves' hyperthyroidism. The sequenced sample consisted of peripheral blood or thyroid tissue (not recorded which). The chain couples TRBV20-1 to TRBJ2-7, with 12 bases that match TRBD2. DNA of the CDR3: TGCAGTGCCCAGGGACTAGCGGGCGTTGACGAGCAGTACTTC. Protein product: CSAQGLAGVDEQYF.